This TCR beta chain was observed in a study of CD8+CD57+ T cells in acquired aplastic anemia. This clonotype was found many times. Before being chosen for sequencing, patients had shown CD8+CD57+ cell expansion by flow cytometry. Among the patients, all had severe acquired aplastic anemia. The use of genomic DNA as template underpinned the TCR beta VDJ and CDR3 profiling. Using its own MiXCR run on the reads, TCRdb lists one record per CDR3 protein. The sample has about 180,000 distinct CDR3 sequences; approximately 52% are singletons. The CDR3 covers 11 residues. The germline V gene has CDR1 SEHNR and CDR2 FQNEAQ (reference sequence). Between the trimmed V and J ends, which lost 2 bases and 3 bases, there was a span of 1 base.

Material: sorted CD4+, CD8+, or CD8+CD57+ T cells (not recorded which) from PBMCs. The J gene is TRBJ2-5, the V gene TRBV7-9; no firm D call. This sequence was found in a human donor with aplastic anemia. The CDR3 protein is CASSLKETQYF. CDR3 nucleotide sequence: TGTGCCAGCAGCTTAAAAGAGACCCAGTACTTC.